The rows below give T cell receptor beta chains drawn from one sample of a study of cytotoxic CD8 clonotypes in ibrutinib-treated CLL. Using immunoSEQ multiplex PCR, the repertoire was profiled, and TCRdb retains in-frame clones only, with some absent. The data hold about 200,000 clones, with roughly 79% observed a single time. Specimen: PBMCs, collected after 12 months of ibrutinib treatment. Every receptor here comes from a human donor with chronic lymphocytic leukemia. CDR3s include the opening cysteine and the closing phenylalanine or tryptophan. D genes are given only for firm matches. Expanded clones are given a class, and other clones once, few, many or no size at all.

j_call | clone_size | d_call | v_call | cdr3_aa | cdr3_nt
TRBJ1-3 | once | NA | TRBV2 | CASSEANSGNTIYF | TGTGCCAGCAGTGAGGCGAACTCTGGAAACACCATATATTTT
TRBJ1-2 | NA | NA | TRBV5-5 | CASSLAGGQISFYGYTF | TGTGCCAGCAGCTTGGCCGGTGGACAGATTTCCTTCTATGGCTACACCTTC
TRBJ1-2 | NA | TRBD1 | TRBV18 | CASARDSLYGYTF | TGTGCCAGCGCCCGGGACAGCCTATATGGCTACACCTTC
TRBJ2-5 | once | NA | TRBV7-9 | CASTGTLKETQYF | TGTGCCAGCACCGGGACACTTAAAGAGACCCAGTACTTC
TRBJ1-2 | NA | NA | TRBV28 | CASSPASFYGYTF | TGTGCCAGCAGCCCTGCATCCTTCTATGGCTACACCTTC
TRBJ1-1 | NA | NA | TRBV4-1 | CASSEAGGLGTEAFF | TGCGCCAGCAGCGAAGCGGGGGGGTTGGGGACTGAAGCTTTCTTT
TRBJ2-6 | once | NA | TRBV11-1 | CASSLRRGLAGANVLTF | TGTGCCAGCAGCTTAAGGCGGGGCCTGGCTGGGGCCAACGTCCTGACTTTC
TRBJ1-6 | NA | NA | TRBV30 | CAWRRSNSPLHF | TGTGCCTGGAGGAGATCCAATTCACCCCTCCACTTT
TRBJ1-1 | NA | NA | TRBV29-1 | CSAGLSNTEAFF | TGCAGCGCCGGGTTGTCTAACACTGAAGCTTTCTTT
TRBJ2-7 | once | NA | TRBV10-3 | CAISEPQVGHEQYF | TGTGCCATCAGTGAGCCCCAGGTCGGCCACGAGCAGTACTTC
TRBJ1-5 | NA | NA | TRBV7-6 | CASSLEGVVQPQHF | TGTGCCAGCAGCTTAGAGGGAGTCGTCCAGCCCCAGCATTTT
TRBJ1-2 | NA | TRBD1 | TRBV2 | CASSGTGYGYTF | TGTGCCAGCAGCGGGACAGGGTATGGCTACACCTTC
TRBJ1-2 | NA | TRBD1 | TRBV11-2 | CASSLDPGTGYGYTF | TGTGCCAGCAGCTTAGATCCAGGGACAGGGTATGGCTACACCTTC
TRBJ2-7 | NA | NA | TRBV5-1 | CASSLFGNEQYF | TGCGCCAGCAGCTTGTTCGGAAACGAGCAGTACTTC
TRBJ2-3 | NA | TRBD2 | TRBV6-4 | CASSATSGGTDTQYF | TGTGCCAGCAGTGCCACTAGCGGGGGCACAGATACGCAGTATTTT
TRBJ2-3 | NA | NA | TRBV5-1 | CASSLSDSGDTQYF | TGCGCCAGCAGCTTGAGCGATAGCGGAGATACGCAGTATTTT
TRBJ2-1 | NA | NA | TRBV4-1 | CASSQARLVKEQFF | TGCGCCAGCAGCCAAGCCCGTTTAGTAAAGGAGCAGTTCTTC
TRBJ1-1 | few | NA | TRBV6-4 | CASSEQANTEAFF | TGTGCCAGCAGTGAACAGGCGAACACTGAAGCTTTCTTT
TRBJ2-1 | NA | TRBD2 | TRBV6-5 | CASSYLLAGGNEQFF | TGTGCCAGCAGTTACTTGCTAGCGGGAGGCAATGAGCAGTTCTTC
TRBJ2-7 | NA | NA | TRBV10-3 | CAISDSAGAGEQYF | TGTGCCATCAGTGATAGCGCCGGGGCGGGCGAGCAGTACTTC
TRBJ1-2 | NA | TRBD1 | TRBV9 | CASSVTQGSYGYTF | TGTGCCAGCAGCGTAACACAGGGGAGCTATGGCTACACCTTC
TRBJ2-7 | NA | TRBD1 | TRBV5-4 | CASSYAGTEGEQYF | TGTGCCAGCAGTTATGCAGGGACAGAAGGCGAGCAGTACTTC
TRBJ1-1 | NA | TRBD1 | TRBV6-5 | CASGISRGQSTEAFF | TGTGCCAGCGGGATCTCGAGGGGGCAAAGTACTGAAGCTTTCTTT
TRBJ2-5 | NA | NA | TRBV6-5 | CASSYSSGTGGETQYF | TGTGCCAGCAGTTACTCATCCGGGACGGGGGGCGAGACCCAGTACTTC
TRBJ2-7 | NA | NA | TRBV27 | CASSLSSRGGGRVNYEQYF | TGTGCCAGCAGTTTATCTTCCAGGGGTGGGGGAAGGGTGAACTACGAGCAGTACTTC
TRBJ2-7 | few | NA | TRBV27 | CASTSGEGVYEQYF | TGTGCCAGCACCTCCGGAGAGGGGGTCTACGAGCAGTACTTC
TRBJ1-1 | NA | NA | TRBV6-6 | CASRYPYQGAEAFF | TGTGCCAGCAGGTACCCATATCAGGGAGCGGAAGCTTTCTTT
TRBJ1-5 | NA | NA | TRBV2 | CASMAGYSNQPQHF | TGTGCCAGCATGGCAGGCTATAGCAATCAGCCCCAGCATTTT
TRBJ1-1 | once | NA | TRBV30 | CAWNQGRGMNTEAFF | TGTGCCTGGAATCAAGGGCGAGGTATGAACACTGAAGCTTTCTTT
TRBJ1-4 | once | NA | TRBV5-1 | CASSLEGLEEKLFF | TGCGCCAGCAGCTTGGAGGGTCTCGAGGAAAAACTGTTTTTT
TRBJ2-7 | NA | NA | TRBV6-1 | CASSEWGTRTYEQYF | TGTGCCAGCAGTGAATGGGGGACACGAACCTACGAGCAGTACTTC
TRBJ2-1 | NA | NA | TRBV27 | CASSFGFSYNEQFF | TGTGCCAGCAGTTTTGGATTCTCCTACAATGAGCAGTTCTTC
TRBJ1-5 | few | NA | TRBV5-1 | CASSWDSNQPQHF | TGCGCCAGCAGCTGGGATAGCAATCAGCCCCAGCATTTT
TRBJ2-3 | NA | NA | TRBV27 | CASGLRESSDTQYF | TGTGCCAGCGGATTGCGAGAAAGTAGCGATACGCAGTATTTT
TRBJ2-3 | few | TRBD2 | TRBV5-6 | CASLRKTSGATSTDTQYF | TGTGCCAGCCTTCGAAAGACTAGCGGGGCCACTAGCACAGATACGCAGTATTTT